This T cell receptor (beta chain) was profiled in a study of shared clonotypes between healthy human individuals (dated by TCRdb to 2020 to 2022). Notes on the research overall: The cohort included three men and a couple of women between 18 and 49 years of age. For each donor, three plates each were used for CD4 naive and CD4 memory, two plates were used for CD8 naive, and one plate was used for CD8 memory. Blood TCR repertoires of roughly five healthy adults were deeply sequenced to estimate repertoire size and the extent of clonotype sharing between individuals. To increase sequencing depth and limit assay-specific biases, TCR repertoire library preparation and sequencing were carried out by different laboratories using diverse techniques. Each donor's leukapheresis produced roughly between roughly 0.85 and 9.5 billion PBMCs.

The donors were healthy, HIV-negative adults who had no recently reported acute infections or vaccinations. All donors were Caucasian adults living in Nashville, Tennessee, USA. The CD8 memory samples were a combination of magnetically selected CD45RO+ cells and CCR7-negative CD45RA+ effector memory (TemRA) cells. Blood was obtained by leukapheresis, after which PBMCs were separated by Ficoll-Histopaque density gradient centrifugation and cryopreserved in liquid nitrogen vapor phase. Analytical flow cytometry was used to check the purity and quantity of every magnetically sorted T cell population. From each sorted fraction, genomic DNA was isolated and quantified by UV absorbance on a Nanodrop 2000c. Using the deep immunoSEQ assay, multiplex PCR amplified TCR CDR3 regions from genomic DNA. Genomic DNA extracted from each cell subset was distributed evenly over all wells of several immunoSEQ 96-well plates, and each plate served as one replicate. For sorted subsets, each replicate PCR was loaded with about 200 ng genomic DNA, equivalent to some 31,000 T cell genomes. Purified libraries were quantified with a Qubit 3.0 fluorometer, sized on a Bioanalyzer 2100, and re-quantified with the KAPA Library Quantification kit. Each immunoSEQ 96-well plate was sequenced on its own single-read 150-cycle Illumina NextSeq 550 flow cell. In the authors' own workflow: The immunoSEQ output contained only junctional sequences without quality scores, so filtering could not match that applied to full-length reads. To assign V/J genes and CDR3, sequences were annotated using PyIR, a Python wrapper for IgBLAST v1.9, with IMGT germline references. Reads were filtered out if the reads had weak V/J assignments (E-value above 1e-6), no CDR3, stop codons, out-of-frame junctions, or ambiguous translated residues. V3J clonotypes were defined as sequences sharing the same inferred V gene, J gene, and CDR3 amino acid sequence. Percentage overlap between repertoires was computed as shared unique clonotypes divided by the size of the smaller repertoire. Richness of each repertoire was evaluated using RTK rarefaction, the Chao1 estimator, and Recon v2.1 estimates of unobserved clonotypes. For all TCRbeta clonotypes obtained by the gDNA method from four donors, generation probabilities were computed with OLGA. Entries here come from immuneACCESS through TCRdb and include only in-frame sequences with V and J called. Some clones fail to appear in such tables; in the studies checked, an unresolved V gene covers under half of the shortfall, and the cause of the remainder is unknown. V and J calls and clone size are copied from that table; D and trimming were computed from the DNA. A total of approximately 320,000 clones appear in this sample, roughly 84% of them only once. The ten largest clones add up to around 16% of the sample.

From the germline V gene, CDR1 is SGHDT and CDR2 is YYEEEE. The V end loses 0 bases and the J end loses 3 bases, and a stretch of 11 bases separates them. The CDR3, cysteine through phenylalanine, is 15 amino acids long. The only DNA kept is the CDR3, 45 bases in frame from the first base. About this clone itself: Its antigen remains unidentified. One base away there is no much larger clone; base qualities are not given.

What the research found in general, with its limitations: Based on pairwise subsampling, the degree of clonotype sharing among donors was expected to be affected by sequencing depth. When several donors were compared, the shared fraction of clonotypes was approximately 5% for naive CD4, roughly 3.4% for naive CD8, more than 2% for memory CD4, and around 0.37% for memory CD8. Even with the large sequencing depth, rarefaction of the sorted-subset datasets indicated that sequencing was incomplete. Clonotypes shared by all four sorted-subset donors showed higher generation probabilities than non-shared clonotypes. Only blood was sampled, and tissue TCR repertoires likely differ from those in blood. The small number of donors limited the genetic and exposure-history diversity represented. Estimated clonotype richness was generally larger for naive than for memory subsets.

The origin of this receptor is a man younger than 35 in good health. Source material: memory CD8+ T cells sorted from blood. This specimen's cell subset or site label, per the study, means: CD45RO+ cells pooled with CCR7-negative TemRA cells. The rearranged segments are TRBV5-6 and TRBJ2-3, and the D gene may be TRBD1, 6 bases matching. The DNA reads as follows: TGTGCCAGCAGCTTGGTGCAGGGGTTGACAGATACGCAGTATTTT. This yields the protein CASSLVQGLTDTQYF.